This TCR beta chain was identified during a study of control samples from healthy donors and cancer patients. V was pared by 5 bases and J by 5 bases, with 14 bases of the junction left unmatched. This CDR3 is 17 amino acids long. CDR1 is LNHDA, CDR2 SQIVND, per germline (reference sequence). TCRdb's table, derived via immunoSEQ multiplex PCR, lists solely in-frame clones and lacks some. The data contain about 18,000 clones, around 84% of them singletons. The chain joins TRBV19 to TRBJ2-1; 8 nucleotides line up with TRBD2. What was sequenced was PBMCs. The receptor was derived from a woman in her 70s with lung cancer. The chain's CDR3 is CASSLYPPGLGDNEQFF. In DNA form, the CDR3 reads TGTGCCAGTAGTCTTTACCCTCCGGGACTAGGGGACAATGAGCAGTTCTTC.